This T cell receptor (beta chain) came from a study of T cell changes during pregnancy in multiple sclerosis. The assay was immunoSEQ multiplex PCR, and TCRdb's table has in-frame clones only and misses some. The sample includes 100,000 or so clones, almost 95% of them seen just once. From germline, CDR1 is LGHNA and CDR2 YNFKEQ. V dropped 4 bases and J dropped 0 bases, with 13 bases sitting between them. The CDR3 is 15 residues long. This TCR was sampled from a female donor with multiple sclerosis, enrolled in a pregnancy study. The rearrangement joins TRBV4-2 to TRBJ2-7, with D unclear. The sample consisted of peripheral blood, taken before pregnancy. CDR3 loop: CASSLGGYSSYEQYF. DNA for the CDR3: TGTGCCAGCAGCCTAGGCGGATACTCCTCCTACGAGCAGTACTTC.